The source of this TCR beta chain is a study of TIL therapy for anti-PD-1-resistant metastatic lung cancer. The libraries were made with immunoSEQ v3. TCRdb's table, derived via immunoSEQ multiplex PCR, lists solely in-frame clones and lacks some. The sample holds about 1,000 clones, roughly 76% seen once. Germline V gene data show CDR1 as GTSNPN and CDR2 as SVGIG (reference sequence). Between the trimmed V and J ends, which lost 3 bases and 4 bases, there was a span of 11 bases. This CDR3 has 13 amino acids. The time point is: pre-treatment sample, taken before nivolumab and TIL therapy. Tumor tissue came from excised metastases, mostly pleural nodules or supraclavicular lymph nodes.

V usage is TRBV30 and J usage is TRBJ2-3; D uncertain. The receptor was isolated from a person aged 25-85 years with non-small cell lung cancer. The source material was tumor tissue, sampled at baseline. The CDR3 region has the DNA TGTGCCTGGAGGGTACTGCCAGCAGATACGCAGTATTTT. Translation: CAWRVLPADTQYF.